The rows below give T cell receptor beta chains drawn from one sample of a study of T-cell reconstitution after alpha-beta-depleted transplantation in children. TCRdb re-derived calls from the PCR reads in MiXCR, one entry per CDR3 protein. The data show some 200,000 distinct CDR3 sequences, roughly 11% seen once. The source was PBMCs, collected before TCRalphabeta/CD19-depleted stem cell transplant. These receptors were taken from a child under two years old with acute myeloid leukemia, due to receive a stem cell transplant. The CDR3 runs from the conserved cysteine through the conserved F or W. D genes are given only for firm matches. Clone size is given for some rows only: seen once, a few or many times, or a class if the clone is expanded.

size	V	D	J	CDR3	DNA
NA	TRBV5-6	NA	TRBJ2-7	CARGPGLSWYEQYF	TGTGCCAGGGGCCCGGGACTCAGCTGGTACGAGCAGTACTTC
many	TRBV7-3	NA	TRBJ2-3	CASSLALGGTDTQYF	TGTGCCAGCAGCCTTGCCCTCGGGGGCACAGATACGCAGTATTTT
many	TRBV5-6	NA	TRBJ2-7	CASSLWTPNYEQYF	TGTGCCAGCAGCTTGTGGACTCCCAACTACGAGCAGTACTTC
few	TRBV4-1	NA	TRBJ2-7	CASSPDYSSYEQYF	TGCGCCAGCAGCCCCGACTACTCGTCCTACGAGCAGTACTTC
many	TRBV27	NA	TRBJ2-4	CASSFSPGIAKNIQYF	TGTGCCAGCAGTTTCTCGCCCGGGATAGCCAAAAACATTCAGTACTTC
many	TRBV20-1	NA	TRBJ2-2	CSLADTGELFF	TGCAGTTTGGCGGACACCGGGGAGCTGTTTTTT
many	TRBV10-3	NA	TRBJ2-3	CAISESSGSWNTQYF	TGTGCCATCAGTGAGTCCTCGGGGAGCTGGAATACGCAGTATTTT
many	TRBV18	NA	TRBJ2-7	CATVVKACEQYF	TGTGCCACCGTGGTAAAGGCCTGCGAGCAGTACTTC
many	TRBV18	TRBD2	TRBJ2-1	CASSPPSGGNEQFF	TGTGCCAGCTCACCACCTAGCGGGGGGAATGAGCAGTTCTTC
many	TRBV7-2	NA	TRBJ2-7	CASSAEGLSHEQYF	TGTGCCAGCAGCGCAGAGGGGTTATCCCACGAGCAGTACTTC
many	TRBV5-1	NA	TRBJ1-1	CASSLRKPNTEAFF	TGCGCCAGCAGCTTGAGAAAGCCGAACACTGAAGCTTTCTTT
many	TRBV12-3/TRBV12-4	NA	TRBJ2-1	CASTPDGSNEQFF	TGTGCCAGCACTCCGGACGGAAGCAATGAGCAGTTCTTC
many	TRBV5-1	TRBD2	TRBJ2-1	CASTWSGTSGINEQFF	TGCGCCAGCACCTGGTCCGGGACTAGCGGGATCAATGAGCAGTTCTTC
many	TRBV7-2	NA	TRBJ2-4	CASSLGGTENIQYF	TGTGCCAGCAGCTTAGGCGGGACCGAAAACATTCAGTACTTC
many	TRBV5-1	TRBD2	TRBJ2-7	CASSTGLAAYEQYF	TGCGCCAGCAGCACAGGACTAGCGGCTTACGAGCAGTACTTC
many	TRBV7-9	NA	TRBJ1-2	CASSLATNYGYTF	TGTGCCAGCAGCTTAGCAACTAACTATGGCTACACCTTC
many	TRBV11-2	NA	TRBJ1-2	CASSQGILYGYTF	TGTGCCAGCAGCCAAGGGATTCTCTATGGCTACACCTTC
few	TRBV15	TRBD2	TRBJ2-1	CATSRETPRLAGANNEQFF	TGTGCCACCAGCAGAGAAACCCCCCGACTAGCGGGGGCCAACAATGAGCAGTTCTTC
many	TRBV6-1	NA	TRBJ2-7	CASSQEGLQRHEQYF	TGTGCCAGCAGCCAGGAGGGTCTCCAAAGGCACGAGCAGTACTTC
many	TRBV5-5	NA	TRBJ2-3	CASNLLFTDTQYF	TGTGCCAGCAACCTTCTTTTCACAGATACGCAGTATTTT
many	TRBV10-3	TRBD1	TRBJ1-2	CAISEGTGVRRHGYTF	TGTGCCATCAGTGAGGGGACAGGGGTTCGACGGCATGGCTACACCTTC
many	TRBV5-1	NA	TRBJ1-2	CASSSLDVYGYTF	TGCGCCAGCAGCTCCTTAGACGTCTATGGCTACACCTTC
many	TRBV12-3/TRBV12-4	NA	TRBJ2-6	CASSPRGTSSGANVLTF	TGTGCCAGCAGCCCAAGAGGTACGAGCTCTGGGGCCAACGTCCTGACTTTC
many	TRBV6-2/TRBV6-3	TRBD2	TRBJ2-2	CASSYSPPSGRAGVPGELFF	TGTGCCAGCAGTTACTCCCCCCCTAGCGGGAGGGCCGGTGTGCCCGGGGAGCTGTTTTTT
few	TRBV28	NA	TRBJ1-1	CASRREFGTEAFF	TGTGCCAGCAGGAGGGAATTCGGGACTGAAGCTTTCTTT
many	TRBV9	NA	TRBJ1-6	CASSAEDNSYNSPLHF	TGTGCCAGCAGCGCCGAGGACAACTCCTATAATTCACCCCTCCACTTT
many	TRBV7-9	NA	TRBJ2-6	CASSYRGLSGANVLTF	TGTGCCAGCAGCTATAGAGGGCTCTCTGGGGCCAACGTCCTGACTTTC
many	TRBV7-2	NA	TRBJ2-1	CASSPEWRYNEQFF	TGTGCCAGCAGCCCGGAATGGAGGTACAATGAGCAGTTCTTC
few	TRBV27	TRBD2	TRBJ2-1	CASSTRGTSGNNEQFF	TGTGCCAGCAGTACCCGCGGGACTAGCGGAAACAATGAGCAGTTCTTC